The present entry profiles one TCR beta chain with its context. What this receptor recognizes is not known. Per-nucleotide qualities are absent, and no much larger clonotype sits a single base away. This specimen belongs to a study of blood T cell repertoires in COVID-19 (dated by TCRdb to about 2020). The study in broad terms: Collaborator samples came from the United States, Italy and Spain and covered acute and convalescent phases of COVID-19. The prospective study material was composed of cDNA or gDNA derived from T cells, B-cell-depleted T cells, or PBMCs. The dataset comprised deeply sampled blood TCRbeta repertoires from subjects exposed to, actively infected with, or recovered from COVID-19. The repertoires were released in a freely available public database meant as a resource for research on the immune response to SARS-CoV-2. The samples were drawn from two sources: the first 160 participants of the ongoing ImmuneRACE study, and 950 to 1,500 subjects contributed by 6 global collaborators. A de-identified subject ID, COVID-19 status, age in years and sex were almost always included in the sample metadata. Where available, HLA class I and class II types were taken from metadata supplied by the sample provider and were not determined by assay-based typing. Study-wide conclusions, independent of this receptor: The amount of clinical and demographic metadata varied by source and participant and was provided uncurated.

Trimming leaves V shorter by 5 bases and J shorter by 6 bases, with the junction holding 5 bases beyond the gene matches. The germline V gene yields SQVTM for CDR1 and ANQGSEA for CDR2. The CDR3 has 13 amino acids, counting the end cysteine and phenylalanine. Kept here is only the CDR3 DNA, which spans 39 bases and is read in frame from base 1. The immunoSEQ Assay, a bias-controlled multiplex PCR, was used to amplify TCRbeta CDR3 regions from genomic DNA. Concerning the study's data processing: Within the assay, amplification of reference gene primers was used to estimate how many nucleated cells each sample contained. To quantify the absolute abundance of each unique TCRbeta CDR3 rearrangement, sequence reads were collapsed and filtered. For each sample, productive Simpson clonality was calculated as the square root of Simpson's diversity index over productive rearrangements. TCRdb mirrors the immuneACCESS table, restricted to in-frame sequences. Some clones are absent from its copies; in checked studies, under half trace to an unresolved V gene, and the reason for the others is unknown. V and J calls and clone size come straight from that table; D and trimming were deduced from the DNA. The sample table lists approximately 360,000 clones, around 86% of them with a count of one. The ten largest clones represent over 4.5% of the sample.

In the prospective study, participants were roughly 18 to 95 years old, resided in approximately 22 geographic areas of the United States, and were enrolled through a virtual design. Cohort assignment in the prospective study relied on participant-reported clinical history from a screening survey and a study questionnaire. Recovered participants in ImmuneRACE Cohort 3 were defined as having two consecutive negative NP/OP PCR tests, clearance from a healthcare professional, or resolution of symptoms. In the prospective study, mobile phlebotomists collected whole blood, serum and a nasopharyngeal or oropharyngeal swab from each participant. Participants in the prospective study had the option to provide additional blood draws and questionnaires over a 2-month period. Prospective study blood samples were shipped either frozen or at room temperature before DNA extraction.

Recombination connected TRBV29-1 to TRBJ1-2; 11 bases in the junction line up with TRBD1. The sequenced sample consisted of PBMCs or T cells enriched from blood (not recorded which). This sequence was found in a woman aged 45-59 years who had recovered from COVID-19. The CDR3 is CSVSDRGRNGYTF. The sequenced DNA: TGCAGCGTTTCGGACAGGGGGCGGAATGGCTACACCTTC.